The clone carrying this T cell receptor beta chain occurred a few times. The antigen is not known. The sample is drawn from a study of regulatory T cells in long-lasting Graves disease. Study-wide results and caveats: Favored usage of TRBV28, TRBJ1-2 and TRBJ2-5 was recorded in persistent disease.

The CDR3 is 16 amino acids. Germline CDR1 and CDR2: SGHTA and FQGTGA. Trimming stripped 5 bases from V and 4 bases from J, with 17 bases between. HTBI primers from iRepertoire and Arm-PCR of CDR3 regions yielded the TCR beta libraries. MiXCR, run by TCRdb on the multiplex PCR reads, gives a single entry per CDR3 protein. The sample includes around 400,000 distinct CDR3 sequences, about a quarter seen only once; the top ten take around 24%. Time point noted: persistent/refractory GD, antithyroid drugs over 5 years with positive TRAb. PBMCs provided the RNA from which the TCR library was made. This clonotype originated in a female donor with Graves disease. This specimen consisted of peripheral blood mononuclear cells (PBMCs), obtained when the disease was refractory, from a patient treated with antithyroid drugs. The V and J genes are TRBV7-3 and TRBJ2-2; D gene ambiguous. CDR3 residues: CASSPLAGKFTGELFF. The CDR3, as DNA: TGTGCCAGCAGCCCACTTGCAGGAAAATTCACCGGGGAGCTGTTTTTT.